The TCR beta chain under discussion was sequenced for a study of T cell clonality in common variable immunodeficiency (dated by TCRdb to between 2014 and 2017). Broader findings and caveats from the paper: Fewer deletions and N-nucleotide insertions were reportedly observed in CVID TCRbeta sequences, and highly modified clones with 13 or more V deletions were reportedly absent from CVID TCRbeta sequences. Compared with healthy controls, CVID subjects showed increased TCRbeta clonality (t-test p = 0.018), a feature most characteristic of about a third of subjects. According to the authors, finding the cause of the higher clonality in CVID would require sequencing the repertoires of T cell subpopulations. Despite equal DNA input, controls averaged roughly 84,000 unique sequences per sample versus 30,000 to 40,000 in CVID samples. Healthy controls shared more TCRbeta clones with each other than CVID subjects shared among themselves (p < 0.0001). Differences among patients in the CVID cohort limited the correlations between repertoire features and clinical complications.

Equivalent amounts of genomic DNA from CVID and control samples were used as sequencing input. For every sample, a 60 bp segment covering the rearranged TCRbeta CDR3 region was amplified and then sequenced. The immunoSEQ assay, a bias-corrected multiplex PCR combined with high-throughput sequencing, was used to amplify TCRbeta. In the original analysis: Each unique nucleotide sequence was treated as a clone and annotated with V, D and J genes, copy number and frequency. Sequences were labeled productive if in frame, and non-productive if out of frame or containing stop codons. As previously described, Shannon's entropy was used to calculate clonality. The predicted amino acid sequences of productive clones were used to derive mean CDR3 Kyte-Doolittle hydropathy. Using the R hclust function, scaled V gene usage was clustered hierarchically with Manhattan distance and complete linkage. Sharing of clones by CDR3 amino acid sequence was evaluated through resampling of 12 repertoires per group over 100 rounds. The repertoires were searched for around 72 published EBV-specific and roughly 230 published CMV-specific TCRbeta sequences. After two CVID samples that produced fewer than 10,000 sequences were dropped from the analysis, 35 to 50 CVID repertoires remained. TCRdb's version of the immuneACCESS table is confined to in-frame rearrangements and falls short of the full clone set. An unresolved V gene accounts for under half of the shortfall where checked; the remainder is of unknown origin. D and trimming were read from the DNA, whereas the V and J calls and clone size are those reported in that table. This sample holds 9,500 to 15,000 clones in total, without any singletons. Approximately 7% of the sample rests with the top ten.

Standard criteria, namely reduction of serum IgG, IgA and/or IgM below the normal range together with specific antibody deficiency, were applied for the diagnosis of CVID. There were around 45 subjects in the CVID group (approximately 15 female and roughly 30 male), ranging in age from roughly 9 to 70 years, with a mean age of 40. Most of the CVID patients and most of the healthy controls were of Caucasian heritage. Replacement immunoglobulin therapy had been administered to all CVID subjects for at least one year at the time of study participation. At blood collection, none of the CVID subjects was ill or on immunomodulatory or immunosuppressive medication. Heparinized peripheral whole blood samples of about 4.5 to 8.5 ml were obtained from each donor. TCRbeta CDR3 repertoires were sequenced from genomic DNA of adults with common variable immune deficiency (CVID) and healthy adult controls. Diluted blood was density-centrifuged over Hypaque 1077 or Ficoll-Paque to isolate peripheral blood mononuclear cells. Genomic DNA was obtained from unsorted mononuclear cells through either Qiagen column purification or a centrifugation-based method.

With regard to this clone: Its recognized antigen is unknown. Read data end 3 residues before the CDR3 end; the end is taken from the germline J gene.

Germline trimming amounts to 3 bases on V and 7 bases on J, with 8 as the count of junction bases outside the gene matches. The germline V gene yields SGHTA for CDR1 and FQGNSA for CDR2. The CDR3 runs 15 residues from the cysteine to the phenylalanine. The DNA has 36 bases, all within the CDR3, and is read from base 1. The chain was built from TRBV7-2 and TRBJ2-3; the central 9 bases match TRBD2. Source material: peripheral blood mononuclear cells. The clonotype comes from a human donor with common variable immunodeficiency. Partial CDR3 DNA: TGTGCCAGCAGCTTTGCGGGGGGGGGTCAGCATACG. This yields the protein CASSFAGGGQHT. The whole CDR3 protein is CASSFAGGGQHTQYF. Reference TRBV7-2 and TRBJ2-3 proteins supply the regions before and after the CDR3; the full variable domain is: GAGVSQSPSNKVTEKGKDVELRCDPISGHTALYWYRQSLGQGLEFLIYFQGNSAPDKSGLPSDRFSAERTGGSVSTLTIQRTQQEDSAVYLCASSFAGGGQHTQYFGPGTRLTVL.